The present T cell receptor (beta chain) was sequenced within a study of identifying expanded T cells in peripheral blood. General study points: Two-week clone count variance significantly increased as total template count grew.

For this clone: Antigen specificity is unknown.

Clones were read by immunoSEQ multiplex PCR, and TCRdb kept only the in-frame ones, dropping some. Of 75,000 to 95,000 clones in the sample, more than 75% are singletons; the top ten hold less than 5%. From germline, CDR1 is SGHTA and CDR2 FQGNSA. Trimming removed 7 bases at V and 0 bases at J, with 8 bases between. The CDR3 runs to 13 residues. Healthy donors had no documented immune events, such as infections, while sampled. The rearrangement uses TRBV7-2 and TRBJ2-3; D remains unclear. This TCR derives from a person aged 18 to 70 in good health. Sequencing was done on a sample of blood. Here the CDR3 reads CASNRGSTDTQYF. Here the CDR3 DNA reads TGTGCCAGCAATAGAGGTAGCACAGATACGCAGTATTTT.